This T cell receptor (beta chain) was obtained from a study of cytomegalovirus exposure and HLA in healthy donors. Study-wide results and caveats: It was reportedly the case that the classifier diagnosed cytomegalovirus status with high specificity and sensitivity. Among immune exposure information, only CMV serostatus was available. In a later analysis, TCR beta V- and J-gene trimming was associated with a missense DCLRE1C variant.

V was shortened by 4 bases and J by 5 bases, with 16 bases between the two germline ends. The CDR3 has 15 amino acids. Germline V CDR1 and CDR2: SGHRS, YFSETQ. Turning to this clone: Its specificity is unknown.

PCR involved 60 Vbeta and 13 Jbeta primers. The table came from immunoSEQ multiplex PCR; TCRdb's copy has only in-frame clones and leaves some out. The sample records some 150,000 clones, just under 80% being singletons. Though nominally healthy at sampling, donors likely had unrecorded immune exposures. This sequence was found in a woman between 50 and 59 years old in good health and CMV-seronegative. The rearrangement links TRBV5-1 to TRBJ2-1; a possible D gene is TRBD1 (6 bases). The sequencing input was PBMCs. CDR3 amino acids: CASSRTRTANNEQFF. The CDR3 bases are TGCGCCAGCAGCCGGACCAGGACAGCAAACAATGAGCAGTTCTTC.